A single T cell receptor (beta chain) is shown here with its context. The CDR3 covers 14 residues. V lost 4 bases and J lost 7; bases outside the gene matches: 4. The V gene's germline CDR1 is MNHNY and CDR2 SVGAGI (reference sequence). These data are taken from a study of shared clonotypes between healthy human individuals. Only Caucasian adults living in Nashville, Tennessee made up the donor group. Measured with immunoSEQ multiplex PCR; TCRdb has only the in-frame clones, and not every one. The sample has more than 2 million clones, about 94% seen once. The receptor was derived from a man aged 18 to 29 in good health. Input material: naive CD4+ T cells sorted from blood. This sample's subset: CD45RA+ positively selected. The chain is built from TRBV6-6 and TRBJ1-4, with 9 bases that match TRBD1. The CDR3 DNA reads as TGTGCCAGCAGTTCGGGACAGGGTAGTGAAAAACTGTTTTTT. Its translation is CASSSGQGSEKLFF.